This passage covers 28 T cell receptor beta chains from one sample sequenced in a study of blood T cell repertoires in COVID-19. Assay: immunoSEQ multiplex PCR; the TCRdb copy retains only in-frame clones and omits some. This sample carries 350,000 or so clones, 89% of them seen once, and the ten largest clones take 3% to 4.5%. Sample: peripheral blood. The receptor set was obtained from a woman between 55 and 75 years old with COVID-19, enrolled during active disease.

The chain combines TRBV28 with TRBJ2-1; 7 nucleotides agree with TRBD2. The CDR3 is 18 amino acids. The V and J ends lost 11 bases and 0 bases, in that order; junction bases with no gene match: 19. The germline V gene has CDR1 MDHEN and CDR2 SYDVKM. CDR3 sequence: CAGITSPSGAPSYNEQFF. CDR3 nucleotide sequence: TGTGCCGGCATCACCTCGCCCAGCGGGGCCCCCTCCTACAATGAGCAGTTCTTC.

This rearrangement joins TRBV11-1 to TRBJ2-1, with TRBD2 matching over 10 bases. Germline trimming cut 0 bases from V and 7 bases from J; bases unmatched to any gene: 9. Looked up from germline, CDR1 is SGHAT and CDR2 is FQDESV (reference sequence). The CDR3 runs 17 residues. The DNA for the CDR3 is TGTGCCAGCAGCTTAGCGTCCGGGACTAGCGTCGGGAATGAGCAGTTCTTC. It yields the protein CASSLASGTSVGNEQFF.

This clone has just one count. CDR3 sequence (DNA): TGTGCCAGCAGCGCCCCGGGACTAGGGGGGAGGCGTGAGCAGTTCTTC. Its translation: CASSAPGLGGRREQFF. V and J are TRBV7-2 and TRBJ2-1; 8 positions match TRBD2. V lost 5 bases to trimming and J lost 9 bases; unmatched junction nucleotides: 15. This CDR3 has 16 amino acids. The germline CDR1 and CDR2 sequences are SGHTA and FQGNSA.

The gene calls are TRBV11-2 and TRBJ1-5; 7 nucleotides agree with TRBD1. CDR1 is SGHAT, CDR2 FQNNGV, per germline. Trimming took 5 bases from V and 4 from J; bases not matched to a gene: 8. The CDR3 consists of 15 residues. The CDR3 loop reads CASSVGTASNQPQHF. The CDR3 coding sequence is TGTGCCAGCAGCGTCGGGACAGCGTCTAATCAGCCCCAGCATTTT.

The CDR3 reads CASSGTAATGNTIYF. CDR3 coding DNA: TGTGCCAGCAGCGGGACAGCGGCGACTGGAAACACCATATATTTT. This sequence joins TRBV6-5 and TRBJ1-3; 7 bases fit TRBD1. This CDR3 region has 15 residues. Germline trimming cut 6 bases from V and 2 bases from J; bases unmatched to any gene: 7. Germline assignment: CDR1 MNHEY and CDR2 SVGAGI.

The chain joins TRBV5-4 to TRBJ2-1, with 7 bases lining up with TRBD1. The CDR3 contains 15 residues. After removal of 0 bases from V and 2 bases from J, the junction contained 2 bases not matched to a gene. CDR1 is SGHNT, CDR2 YYREEE, per germline (reference sequence). CDR3 coding DNA: TGTGCCAGCAGCTTGGGACAGGGACCCTACAATGAGCAGTTCTTC. Its translation is CASSLGQGPYNEQFF.

CDR3 amino acids: CASSAARDRRNTEAFF. The CDR3 nucleotides read TGTGCCAGCAGCGCTGCTCGGGACAGACGGAACACTGAAGCTTTCTTT. The rearrangement joins TRBV9 to TRBJ1-1, with 7 bases matching TRBD1. The CDR3 runs to 16 residues. With V trimmed by 3 bases and J by 1 base, 9 bases remained unmatched. The germline gives CDR1 SGDLS, CDR2 YYNGEE.

J is TRBJ1-2 and V is TRBV12-3 or TRBV12-4; a possible D gene is TRBD1 (5 bases). This CDR3 has 13 residues. With 6 bases removed from V and 6 bases from J, the gap between germline ends came to 14 bases. The CDR3 protein is CASSPREGHGYTF. The CDR3, as DNA: TGTGCCAGCAGCCCTCGGGAGGGACATGGCTACACCTTC.

The chain links TRBV5-1 to TRBJ2-7; 9 bases fit TRBD1. The CDR3 is made up of 14 amino acids. The V segment lost 3 bases and the J segment 3 bases; nucleotides outside the gene matches: 4. From germline, CDR1 is SGHRS and CDR2 YFSETQ. CDR3: CASSSQGAYYEQYF. The CDR3 nucleotides are TGCGCCAGCAGCTCACAGGGGGCTTACTACGAGCAGTACTTC.

The CDR3, as DNA: TGCAGTGCTAGTAACCAGATCTACGAGCAGTACTTC. Residues: CSASNQIYEQYF. The J gene is TRBJ2-7, the V gene TRBV20-1; no reliable D call. V lost 3 bases, J lost 3 bases, and 9 bases lay in between. The CDR3 covers 12 residues. CDR1 is DFQATT, CDR2 SNEGSKA, per germline (reference sequence).

The table lists this clone with a count of one. J is TRBJ1-1 and V is TRBV18; D is unclear. Per the germline V gene, CDR1 is KGHSH and CDR2 is LQKENI. The CDR3 totals 15 residues. V lost 1 base and J lost 3, with 12 bases in between. The CDR3 reads CASSPLRGSDTEAFF. The CDR3 DNA reads TGTGCCAGCTCACCACTTCGGGGATCGGACACTGAAGCTTTCTTT.

V gene TRBV5-1 combines with J gene TRBJ1-4; weak D call: TRBD1 (5 bases). This CDR3 is 15 amino acids long. In germline, CDR1 is SGHRS, CDR2 YFSETQ. V dropped 0 bases and J dropped 6 bases, with 12 bases sitting between them. CDR3 protein: CASSLVSAGYEKLFF. Here the CDR3 DNA reads TGCGCCAGCAGCTTGGTGTCGGCAGGGTATGAAAAACTGTTTTTT.

This clone showed up just once. The rearrangement links TRBV25-1 to TRBJ1-3, with D unclear. The V end lost 1 base, the J end lost 2 bases, and 9 bases lay between the germline ends. CDR3 size: 15 residues. The V gene's germline CDR1 is MGHDK and CDR2 SYGVNS. The CDR3 nucleotides are TGTGCCAGCAGTGAATGGTCGGGTCCTGGAAACACCATATATTTT. This sequence encodes CASSEWSGPGNTIYF.

The chain joins TRBV7-8 to TRBJ1-2; 7 bases line up with TRBD1. The CDR3 spans 13 residues. With 5 bases clipped from V and 8 bases from J, the junction kept 8 bases outside the gene matches. Germline-derived CDR1 and CDR2 are SGHVS and FQNEAQ. The CDR3 loop reads CASSLIRGEGYTF. CDR3 nucleotide sequence: TGTGCCAGCAGCCTCATCAGGGGGGAAGGCTACACCTTC.

This chain joins TRBV10-1 and TRBJ1-1, with 8 bases identical to TRBD1. V was clipped by 9 bases and J by 0 bases; unmatched bases: 6. The germline CDR1 and CDR2 sequences are WNHNN and SYGVQD (reference sequence). CDR3 length equals 14 residues. CDR3 DNA: TGCGCCAGTAATTCAGGGGGCCTGAACACTGAAGCTTTCTTT. As protein: CASNSGGLNTEAFF.

The chain employs TRBV20-1 and TRBJ1-2; D is perhaps TRBD1 (5 bases). CDR3 size: 11 residues. Germline CDR1 DFQATT, CDR2 SNEGSKA (reference sequence). With 3 bases removed from V and 8 bases from J, the gap between germline ends came to 10 bases. CDR3 loop: CSARQGGGYTF. As DNA, the CDR3 is TGCAGTGCTAGGCAGGGTGGCGGCTACACCTTC.

The chain recombines TRBV5-1 with TRBJ2-5, with D perhaps TRBD1 (5 bases). From germline, CDR1 is SGHRS and CDR2 YFSETQ. V dropped 3 bases and J dropped 7 bases, with 19 bases sitting between them. This CDR3 comprises 15 residues. CDR3 bases: TGCGCCAGCAGCTCGGATAGGGTCCATCAGGGGACCCAGTACTTC. It is translated as CASSSDRVHQGTQYF.

V and J are TRBV5-1 and TRBJ2-2; D unclear. The germline V gene has CDR1 SGHRS and CDR2 YFSETQ. The germline V and J ends were trimmed by 4 bases and 5 bases, with 15 bases remaining between them. This CDR3 region has 15 residues. The CDR3 protein is CASSLLPGGTGELFF. CDR3 bases: TGCGCCAGCAGCCTCCTCCCCGGCGGAACCGGGGAGCTGTTTTTT.

In its sample, this clone was seen a few times. This chain links TRBV15 with TRBJ1-2, with D unresolved. V was pared by 0 bases and J by 4 bases, with 12 bases between. The CDR3 contains 15 residues. Germline V gene data show CDR1 as LNHNV and CDR2 as YYDKDF (reference sequence). CDR3 in amino acids: CATSRDWSSGYGYTF. CDR3 coding DNA: TGTGCCACCAGCAGAGATTGGTCCTCCGGCTATGGCTACACCTTC.

This rearrangement joins TRBV19 to TRBJ2-2; 7 nucleotides agree with TRBD1. V gave up 6 bases and J gave up 0 bases; unmatched junction bases: 10. This CDR3 has 17 amino acids. Germline-derived CDR1 and CDR2 are LNHDA and SQIVND (reference sequence). CDR3 sequence: CASSFSPGTANTGELFF. The CDR3 bases are TGTGCCAGTAGCTTCTCCCCCGGGACAGCGAACACCGGGGAGCTGTTTTTT.

DNA of the CDR3: TGTGCCACCAGCAGAGGACAGGGCACAGATACGCAGTATTTT. As protein: CATSRGQGTDTQYF. The rearrangement joins TRBV15 to TRBJ2-3; possibly TRBD1 for D (6 bases). CDR3 length: 14 residues. V gave up 1 base and J gave up 1 base, with 6 bases separating them. Per the germline V gene, CDR1 is LNHNV and CDR2 is YYDKDF (reference sequence).

This clone was seen a handful of times. Because the CDR3 is missing its conserved closing phenylalanine or tryptophan, this is likely a read error. The DNA is left out, because the CDR3 cannot be placed on it with certainty; the CDR3 is given as TCRdb lists it. The rearrangement joins TRBV20-1 to TRBJ1-2. Both ends counted, the CDR3 spans 13 residues. Germline loops: CDR1 DFQATT, CDR2 SNEGSKA (reference sequence). The CDR3 here is CSASATGRGNFLV.

This chain uses TRBV11-2 with TRBJ2-3, with 11 bases that match TRBD2. This CDR3 has 17 amino acids. The junction had 8 bases not matched to a gene; V was cut back by 1 base and J by 5 bases. Germline CDR1 SGHAT, CDR2 FQNNGV. The CDR3 is CASSLVGSGGALDTQYF. In nucleotides, the CDR3 is TGTGCCAGCAGCTTAGTAGGTAGCGGGGGGGCCTTAGATACGCAGTATTTT.

The chain recombines TRBV5-1 with TRBJ1-3; tentative D call: TRBD1 (6 bases). The CDR3 contains 17 residues. V was pared by 0 bases and J by 0 bases, with 13 bases between. The V gene's germline CDR1 is SGHRS and CDR2 YFSETQ. The CDR3 spells CASSLVVGQTSGNTIYF. Written as DNA, the CDR3 is TGCGCCAGCAGCTTGGTTGTTGGACAGACCTCTGGAAACACCATATATTTT.

The genes are TRBV2 and TRBJ1-2; D not resolved. In germline, CDR1 is SNHLY, CDR2 FYNNEI. The V gene lost 5 bases and the J gene lost 1 base, with 5 bases spanning the gap. The CDR3 is made up of 12 amino acids. The CDR3 region is CASSTINYGYTF. In nucleotides, the CDR3 is TGTGCCAGCAGTACAATTAACTATGGCTACACCTTC.

The genes are TRBV6-5 and TRBJ1-3, with unresolved D. Trimming pared 4 bases from V and 8 bases from J, leaving 18 bases between. The germline V gene has CDR1 MNHEY and CDR2 SVGAGI. The CDR3 length is 15 residues. The CDR3 nucleotides are TGTGCCAGCAGTTCCCTGGGAGTGGGCTCGGACACCATATATTTT. Translation gives CASSSLGVGSDTIYF.

V usage is TRBV12-3 or TRBV12-4 and J usage is TRBJ2-7; D remains unclear. Trimming left V 0 bases short and J 3 bases short, with 3 bases between. This CDR3 is built from 12 residues. The CDR3 DNA is TGTGCCAGCAGTTTAGCGTACTACGAGCAGTACTTC. Its protein product is CASSLAYYEQYF.

The chain uses TRBV18 and TRBJ2-7; D is perhaps TRBD2 (5 bases). In germline, CDR1 is KGHSH, CDR2 LQKENI. This CDR3 spans 11 amino acids. V was pared by 6 bases and J by 5 bases, with 8 bases between. The CDR3, as DNA: TGTGCCAGCTCCCTGGGAGACGAGCAGTACTTC. Protein product: CASSLGDEQYF.